These 15 T cell receptor beta chains were all obtained from the same sample, sequenced in a study of blood T cell repertoires in COVID-19. Sequenced by immunoSEQ multiplex PCR; TCRdb stores in-frame clones only, minus some. The sample contains nearly 50,000 clones, around 86% of which appear only once. The material sequenced was peripheral blood. The source of these receptors is a man aged 40-50 years with active COVID-19.

This clone has only a few counts. The V call is TRBV18, the J call TRBJ2-1; D might be TRBD1 (6 bases). The CDR3 sequence is 15 residues long. Germline V gene sequence: CDR1 KGHSH, CDR2 LQKENI. Deletions cut 4 bases from V and 0 bases from J, with 10 bases between. The DNA of the CDR3 is TGTGCCAGCTCACGGGACACCAGCTCCTACAATGAGCAGTTCTTC. Amino acids: CASSRDTSSYNEQFF.

This clone showed up just once. The chain links TRBV11-3 to TRBJ2-3, with D tentatively TRBD1 (5 bases). The CDR3 contains 13 residues. Germline CDR1 and CDR2: SGHNT and YENEEA. V shed 5 bases and J shed 9 bases, with 15 bases lying between them. In nucleotides, the CDR3 is TGTGCCAGCAGCACCCTTCGGGCAGGGACGCAGTATTTT. This gives the protein CASSTLRAGTQYF.

V gene TRBV5-6 combines with J gene TRBJ2-3; 8 positions agree with TRBD1. From germline, CDR1 is SGHDT and CDR2 YYEEEE. The trim removed 2 bases at V and 4 bases at J, leaving 9 bases unmatched. This CDR3 is built from 16 residues. CDR3 nucleotides: TGTGCCAGCAGCTTCCAAGGGACAGGAGGCTCAGATACGCAGTATTTT. Encoded protein: CASSFQGTGGSDTQYF. Combining the CDR3 with reference TRBV5-6 and TRBJ2-3 gives the whole variable domain DAGVTQSPTHLIKTRGQQVTLRCSPKSGHDTVSWYQQALGQGPQFIFQYYEEEERQRGNFPDRFSGHQFPNYSSELNVNALLLGDSALYLCASSFQGTGGSDTQYFGPGTRLTVL.

The chain is built from TRBV13 and TRBJ2-7; the D gene is possibly TRBD2 (5 bases). This CDR3 has 13 residues. Germline V lookup: CDR1 PRHDT, CDR2 FYEKMQ (reference sequence). Between the trimmed V and J ends, which lost 2 bases and 5 bases, there was a span of 10 bases. The CDR3 DNA reads TGTGCCAGCAGCTTAACCCGGAGGCACGAGCAGTACTTC. Translated, it gives CASSLTRRHEQYF.

The chain uses TRBV6-5 and TRBJ2-2; tentative D call: TRBD2 (5 bases). Per the germline V gene, CDR1 is MNHEY and CDR2 is SVGAGI. V lost 6 bases and J 7 bases, leaving 9 bases between the germline ends. This CDR3 comprises 12 residues. CDR3 DNA sequence: TGTGCCAGCAGCTCCGGGGACGGGGAGCTGTTTTTT. Protein sequence: CASSSGDGELFF.

The gene calls are TRBV9 and TRBJ1-1; a possible D gene is TRBD1 (6 bases). This CDR3 spans 14 amino acids. Trimming took off 4 bases at V and 5 bases at J, with 15 bases between the two ends. Germline CDR1 and CDR2: SGDLS and YYNGEE. CDR3 sequence: CASSPAKGGTEAFF. Here the CDR3 DNA reads TGTGCCAGCAGCCCCGCCAAGGGGGGGACTGAAGCTTTCTTT. The full variable domain, its missing parts supplied by reference TRBV9 and TRBJ1-1, is DSGVTQTPKHLITATGQRVTLRCSPRSGDLSVYWYQQSLDQGLQFLIQYYNGEERAKGNILERFSAQQFPDLHSELNLSSLELGDSALYFCASSPAKGGTEAFFGQGTRLTVV.

This chain links TRBV4-1 with TRBJ1-1; TRBD1 matches 8 bases. CDR1 and CDR2 (germline): MGHRA, YSYEKL. This CDR3 region has 16 residues. V lost 4 bases to trimming and J lost 5 bases; unmatched junction nucleotides: 12. The CDR3 sequence: CASSRYQGAGGTEAFF. The CDR3 DNA reads TGCGCCAGCAGCCGCTATCAGGGGGCTGGAGGGACTGAAGCTTTCTTT.

The chain employs TRBV5-1 and TRBJ2-1; the match to TRBD2 covers 7 bases. The CDR3 contains 16 residues. Germline CDR1 reads SGHRS; CDR2 reads YFSETQ. V shed 0 bases and J 5 bases; nucleotides not matched to a gene: 8. This CDR3 is CASSLALANYNNEQFF. The CDR3, as DNA: TGCGCCAGCAGCTTGGCACTAGCGAATTATAACAATGAGCAGTTCTTC.

This chain joins TRBV10-2 and TRBJ1-2; D perhaps matches TRBD1 (5 bases). Trimming took 5 bases from V and 7 from J, leaving 17 bases between them. The CDR3 sequence is 14 residues long. CDR1 and CDR2 (germline): WSHSY, SAAADI. In nucleotides, the CDR3 is TGCGCCAGCAGTCCCGGGACGGGGGTTGGTGGCTACACCTTC. This codes for CASSPGTGVGGYTF.

The genes are TRBV2 and TRBJ2-5; possibly TRBD2 for D (5 bases). This CDR3 comprises 13 residues. Looked up from germline, CDR1 is SNHLY and CDR2 is FYNNEI. V was clipped by 7 bases and J by 2 bases, with 11 bases between them. The CDR3: CASKIPGQETQYF. The CDR3 region has the DNA TGTGCCAGCAAGATACCGGGACAAGAGACCCAGTACTTC.

This rearrangement joins TRBV11-2 to TRBJ2-1, with 7 bases identical to TRBD2. Germline values: CDR1 SGHAT, CDR2 FQNNGV. Trimming removed 1 base from V and 4 bases from J; junction bases left unmatched: 1. CDR3 size: 14 residues. CDR3 in DNA: TGTGCCAGCAGCTTAGTGGGGGGGTACAATGAGCAGTTCTTC. Encoded protein: CASSLVGGYNEQFF.

This clone was seen just once. This chain links TRBV10-3 with TRBJ1-1; TRBD1 matches 9 bases. The trim removed 6 bases at V and 6 bases at J, leaving 5 bases unmatched. The CDR3 is 13 residues long. CDR1 and CDR2 (germline): ENHRY, SYGVKD. The CDR3 DNA sequence: TGTGCCATCAGGTGGGACAGGGTGGCTGAAGCTTTCTTT. It encodes CAIRWDRVAEAFF.

The rearrangement joins TRBV30 to TRBJ1-5; possibly TRBD1 for D (6 bases). The CDR3 is 14 residues long. Germline values: CDR1 GTSNPN, CDR2 SVGIG (reference sequence). With 2 bases removed from V and 6 bases from J, the gap between germline ends came to 14 bases. CDR3 in amino acids: CAWSTTGMGQPQHF. The CDR3 DNA sequence: TGTGCCTGGAGTACTACAGGGATGGGTCAGCCCCAGCATTTT.

This clone was found once. CDR3 loop: CSAKQNTQYF. CDR3 DNA: TGCAGTGCGAAGCAAAATACGCAGTATTTT. The chain combines TRBV20-1 with TRBJ2-3; D is unclear. The germline gives CDR1 DFQATT, CDR2 SNEGSKA (reference sequence). The V gene lost 6 bases and the J gene lost 7 bases, with 8 bases spanning the gap. This CDR3 is 10 amino acids long.

This clone was detected only once. The chain couples TRBV21-1 to TRBJ1-4; the table's TRBD1 call for D was not verified on the DNA. TRBV21-1 is a pseudogene. The CDR3 extends over 21 amino acids. CDR3 nucleotides: TGTGCCAGCAGCTTACCGGACAGGGCAGGCCCGGAGGAAACACCTAATGAAAAACTGTTTTTT. As protein: CASSLPDRAGPEETPNEKLFF.